Reported below is one T cell receptor (beta chain). This sample is part of a study of cytomegalovirus exposure and HLA in healthy donors. Measured with immunoSEQ multiplex PCR; TCRdb has only the in-frame clones, and not every one. This table holds 150,000 to 200,000 clones, 91% found once. Trimming removed 1 base at V and 2 bases at J, with 8 bases between. The CDR3 runs to 14 residues. Per germline, CDR1 MGHRA and CDR2 YSYEKL. The chain uses TRBV4-1 and TRBJ1-1; D call uncertain. This TCR derives from a woman aged 18 to 35 in good health and CMV-seropositive. The sequenced sample consisted of PBMCs. CDR3 amino acids: CASSQASGNTEAFF. The CDR3 DNA reads TGCGCCAGCAGCCAAGCATCAGGAAACACTGAAGCTTTCTTT.